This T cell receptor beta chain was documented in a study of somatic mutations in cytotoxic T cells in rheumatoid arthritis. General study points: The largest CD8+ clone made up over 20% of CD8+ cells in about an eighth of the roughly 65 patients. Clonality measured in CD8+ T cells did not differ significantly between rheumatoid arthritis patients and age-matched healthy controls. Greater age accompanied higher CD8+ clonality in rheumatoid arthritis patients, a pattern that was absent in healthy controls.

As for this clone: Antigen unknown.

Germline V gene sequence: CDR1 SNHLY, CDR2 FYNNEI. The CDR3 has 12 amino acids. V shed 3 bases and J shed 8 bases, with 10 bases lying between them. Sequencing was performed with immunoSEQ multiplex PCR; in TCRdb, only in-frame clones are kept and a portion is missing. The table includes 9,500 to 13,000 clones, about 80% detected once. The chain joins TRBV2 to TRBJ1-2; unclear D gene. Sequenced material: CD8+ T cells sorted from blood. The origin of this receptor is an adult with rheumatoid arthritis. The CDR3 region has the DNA TGTGCCAGCAGTGATACTGGCGGGGGCTACACCTTC. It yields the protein CASSDTGGGYTF.